The present T cell receptor beta chain was sequenced within a study of blood T cell repertoires in COVID-19 (TCRdb year 2020). Looking at the study overall: Collaborator samples came from the United States, Italy and Spain and covered acute and convalescent phases of COVID-19. The material from the prospective study consisted of cDNA or gDNA derived from T cells, B-cell-depleted T cells, or PBMCs. Subjects who had been exposed to COVID-19, were actively infected with it, or had recovered from it provided the deeply sampled blood TCRbeta repertoires that made up the dataset. The repertoires were released in a freely available public database intended as a resource for research on the immune response to SARS-CoV-2. The samples were drawn from the first 160 participants of the ongoing ImmuneRACE study and from about 1,200 subjects provided by 6 global collaborators. Sample metadata almost always included a de-identified subject ID, COVID-19 status, age in years and sex. Where available, HLA class I and class II types were taken from metadata supplied by the sample provider and were not determined by assay-based typing. What the research found in general, with its limitations: Clinical and demographic metadata were provided uncurated, with the amount varying by source and participant.

This clone appeared once. It lacks a known antigen. No base-level quality is on record; no much larger clone is a single base apart. Collaborating institutions collected whole blood in K2EDTA tubes following their own protocols. For TCRbeta analysis, collaborator samples were shipped as frozen whole blood, as isolated PBMCs, or as DNA extracted from either sample type. The immunoSEQ Assay, a bias-controlled multiplex PCR, was used to amplify TCRbeta CDR3 regions from genomic DNA. As for the authors' bioinformatics: The number of nucleated cells in each sample was estimated by amplification of reference gene primers within the assay. To quantify the absolute abundance of each unique TCRbeta CDR3 rearrangement, sequence reads were collapsed and filtered. Productive Simpson clonality was computed per sample as the square root of Simpson's diversity index over productive rearrangements. In TCRdb, the immuneACCESS table is reduced to in-frame sequences with V and J assigned. These tables do not hold every clone; where another copy was compared, an unresolved V gene accounts for under half, and the others remain unexplained. Clonal size and the V and J genes are those of that table, whereas D and trimming came from the DNA. The sample records about 100,000 clones, around 85% of which are singletons. Under 15% of the sample goes to the ten largest clones.

The sequenced sample was peripheral blood. This TCR was sampled from a man aged 45-65 years with active or convalescent COVID-19.

The encoded CDR3 is CASSLWLAGSNEQFF. At the DNA level, the sequence is TGTGCCAGCAGCTTATGGCTAGCGGGATCGAATGAGCAGTTCTTC. The chain is encoded by TRBV11-1 joined to TRBJ2-1; the central 9 bases match TRBD2. Measured from the cysteine to the phenylalanine, the CDR3 is 15 residues long. Of all the DNA, just the CDR3 is kept, 45 bases in frame from base 1. The germline V gene (reference sequence) gives CDR1 as SGHAT and CDR2 as FQDESV. Trimming removed 2 bases from V and 7 bases from J; the gene matches leave 6 bases unexplained.